This section outlines one T cell receptor (beta chain) sequence together with its context. Its antigen is still unknown. The immunoSEQ assay was v3. Some clones are missing from TCRdb's copy, which holds only in-frame ones; the method was immunoSEQ multiplex PCR. The sample comprises about 50,000 clones, 65% to 80% of which are singletons, and roughly 5.6% rests with the top ten. The data were obtained in a study of TIL therapy for anti-PD-1-resistant metastatic lung cancer. Study details: Tumors carried a median about 1.5 non-synonymous mutations per megabase. Study findings and constraints: TIL cultures after expansion showed higher clonality and lower diversity than baseline tumor (median about 6% vs 30%).

Regarding time point: pre-treatment sample, taken before nivolumab and TIL therapy. Most excised metastases sampled were pleural nodules or supraclavicular lymph nodes. Progressing patients received lymphodepletion, expanded TIL infusion and IL-2. Stage 4 NSCLC adults joined between October 2017 and January 2020. Germline V gene lookup returns CDR1 MNHEY and CDR2 SMNVEV (reference sequence). CDR3 size: 19 residues. V lost 0 bases to trimming and J lost 8 bases; unmatched junction nucleotides: 16. The sequence derives from a person between 25 and 80 years old with non-small cell lung cancer. The chain has TRBV27 and TRBJ1-4; the match to TRBD1 covers 9 bases. The sample here was tumor tissue, taken at baseline. Written as DNA, the CDR3 is TGTGCCAGCAGTTTATCACCCAACCCCCACAGGGGGCGAGGGGAAAAACTGTTTTTT. Translated: CASSLSPNPHRGRGEKLFF.